This T cell receptor beta chain was recovered during a study of T cell responses to AZD1222 COVID-19 vaccine. The study, taken as a whole, reports: Recipients of two AZD1222 doses showed rising Spike-specific TCR breadth and depth. The reported proportion of spike-specific TCRs targeting unmutated variant regions was nearly half.

Regarding this clone: Antigen unknown.

Measured with immunoSEQ multiplex PCR; TCRdb has only the in-frame clones, and not every one. The sample includes roughly 180,000 clones, approximately 89% of them seen just once. CDR1 MNHEY and CDR2 SMNVEV come from the germline V gene (reference sequence). The V segment lost 3 bases and the J segment 4 bases; nucleotides outside the gene matches: 2. The CDR3 has 13 residues. The TCR comes from an adult who received the AZD1222 COVID-19 vaccine. The chain uses TRBV27 and TRBJ2-7; 8 nucleotides agree with TRBD1. The source was peripheral blood, collected 28 days after the second AZD1222 dose. CDR3: CASSLTGDYEQYF. In DNA, the CDR3 is TGTGCCAGCAGTTTGACAGGGGATTACGAGCAGTACTTC.